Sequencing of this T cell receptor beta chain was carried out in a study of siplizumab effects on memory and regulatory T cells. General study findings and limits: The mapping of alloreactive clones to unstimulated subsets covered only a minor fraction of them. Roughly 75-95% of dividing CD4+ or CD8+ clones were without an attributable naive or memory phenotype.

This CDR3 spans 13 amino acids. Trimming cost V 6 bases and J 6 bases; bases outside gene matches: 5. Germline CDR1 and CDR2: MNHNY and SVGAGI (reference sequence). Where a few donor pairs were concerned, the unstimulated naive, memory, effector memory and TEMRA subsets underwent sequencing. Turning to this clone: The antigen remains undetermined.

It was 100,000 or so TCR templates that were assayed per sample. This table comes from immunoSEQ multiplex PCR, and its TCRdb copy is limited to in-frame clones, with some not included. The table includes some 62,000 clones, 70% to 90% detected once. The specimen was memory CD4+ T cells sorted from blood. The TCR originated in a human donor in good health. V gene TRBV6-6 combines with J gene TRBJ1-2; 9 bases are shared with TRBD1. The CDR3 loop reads CASSSDRGDGYTF. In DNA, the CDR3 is TGTGCCAGCAGCTCGGACAGGGGAGATGGCTACACCTTC.